The entry below gives a single T cell receptor (beta chain) sequence along with its context. 2 million PBMCs stored at -80 C were the source of the unsorted libraries. The entry originates in a study of neurological immune-mediated disorders. The cDNA came from 5'RACE with 10-nucleotide random UMIs. In each sequencing run, over 170 million TCR-beta sequences were generated from 15-18 subjects. TCRdb re-analysed the 5' RACE reads in MiXCR, keeping a single row per CDR3 protein. The table has tens of thousands of distinct CDR3 sequences, 10% to 15% seen once; the top ten hold approximately 7.8%. The germline gives CDR1 SGHRS, CDR2 YFSETQ. V shed 0 bases and J shed 12 bases, with 13 bases lying between them. The CDR3 covers 13 residues.

The TCR originated in a man aged 55 to 70 in good health. The sample consisted of PBMCs. J is TRBJ2-1 and V is TRBV5-1; D remains ambiguous. The CDR3 coding sequence is TGCGCCAGCAGCTTGGAACCTTCTCGTGTGCAGTTCTTC. Residues: CASSLEPSRVQFF.